This paragraph covers one T cell receptor (beta chain) sequence. Its antigen remains unidentified. V dropped 8 bases and J dropped 10; count of bases not matched to a gene: 18. This CDR3 spans 16 amino acids. CDR1 and CDR2 from the germline V gene are MNHEY and SMNVEV (reference sequence). Clones were read by immunoSEQ multiplex PCR, and TCRdb kept only the in-frame ones, dropping some. The sample lists approximately 600,000 clones; 85% to 95% were seen once. The data were taken from a study of shared clonotypes between healthy human individuals. At the level of the study: With ages of 18 to 49, the donors were two women and a few men. Study outcomes and limitations: Blood was the sole source, and tissue repertoires probably differ. Clonotype sharing among the donors was expected to vary with sequencing depth.

Naive CD8 cells lacked CD45RO and underwent positive selection for CCR7, leaving out terminally differentiated effector memory CD45RA+ cells. Input material: naive CD8+ T cells sorted from blood. This TCR was recovered from a young woman in good health. The chain is built from TRBV27 and TRBJ1-4; 8 bases match TRBD1. CDR3 protein: CASALEGRGLNLKLFF. The CDR3 bases are TGTGCCAGCGCCCTCGAGGGCAGGGGGCTCAACCTAAAACTGTTTTTT.